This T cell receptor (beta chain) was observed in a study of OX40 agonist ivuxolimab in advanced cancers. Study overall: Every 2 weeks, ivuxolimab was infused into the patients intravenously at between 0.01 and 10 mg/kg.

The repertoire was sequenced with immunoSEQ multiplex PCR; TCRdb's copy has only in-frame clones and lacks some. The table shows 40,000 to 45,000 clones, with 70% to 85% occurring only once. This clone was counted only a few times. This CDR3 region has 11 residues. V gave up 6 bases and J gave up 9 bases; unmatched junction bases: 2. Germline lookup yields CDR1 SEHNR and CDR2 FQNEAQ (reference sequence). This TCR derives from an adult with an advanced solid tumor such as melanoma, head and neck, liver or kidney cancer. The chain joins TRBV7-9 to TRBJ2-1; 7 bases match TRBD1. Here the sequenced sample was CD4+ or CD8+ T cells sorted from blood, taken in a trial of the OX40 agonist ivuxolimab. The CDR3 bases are TGTGCCAGCAGGACAGGGTTTGAGCAGTTCTTC. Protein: CASRTGFEQFF.